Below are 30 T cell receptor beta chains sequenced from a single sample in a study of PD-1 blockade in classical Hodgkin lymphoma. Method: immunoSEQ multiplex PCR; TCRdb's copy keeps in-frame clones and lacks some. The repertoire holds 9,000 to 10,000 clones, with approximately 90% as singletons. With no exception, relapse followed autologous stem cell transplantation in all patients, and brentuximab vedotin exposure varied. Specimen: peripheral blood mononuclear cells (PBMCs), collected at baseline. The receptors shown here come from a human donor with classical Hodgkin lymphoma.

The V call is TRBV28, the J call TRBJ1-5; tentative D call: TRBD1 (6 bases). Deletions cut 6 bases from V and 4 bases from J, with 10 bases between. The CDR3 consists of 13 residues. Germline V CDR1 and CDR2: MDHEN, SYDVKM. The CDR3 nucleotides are TGTGCCAGCAGGGGGGGCGCGAATCAGCCCCAGCATTTT. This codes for CASRGGANQPQHF. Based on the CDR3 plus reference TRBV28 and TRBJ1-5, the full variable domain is DVKVTQSSRYLVKRTGEKVFLECVQDMDHENMFWYRQDPGLGLRLIYFSYDVKMKEKGDIPEGYSVSREKKERFSLILESASTNQTSMYLCASRGGANQPQHFGDGTRLSIL.

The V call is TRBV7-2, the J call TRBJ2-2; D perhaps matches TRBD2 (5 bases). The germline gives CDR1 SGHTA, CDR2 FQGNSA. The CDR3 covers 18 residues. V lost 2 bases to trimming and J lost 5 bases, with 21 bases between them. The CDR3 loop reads CASSLRWTGVFVTGELFF. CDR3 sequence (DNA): TGTGCCAGCAGCTTAAGGTGGACTGGTGTTTTTGTGACCGGGGAGCTGTTTTTT.

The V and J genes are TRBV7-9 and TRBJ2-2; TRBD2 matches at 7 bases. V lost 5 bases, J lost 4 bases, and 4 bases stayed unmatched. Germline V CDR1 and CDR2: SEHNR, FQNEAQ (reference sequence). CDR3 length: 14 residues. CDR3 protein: CASSLQRGTGELFF. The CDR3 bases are TGTGCCAGCAGCCTACAGCGGGGCACCGGGGAGCTGTTTTTT.

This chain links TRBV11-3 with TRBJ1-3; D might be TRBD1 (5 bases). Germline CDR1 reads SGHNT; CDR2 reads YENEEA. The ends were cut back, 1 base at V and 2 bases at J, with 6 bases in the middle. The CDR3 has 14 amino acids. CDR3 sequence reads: CASSLAGTGNTIYF. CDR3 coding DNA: TGTGCCAGCAGCTTAGCAGGGACTGGAAACACCATATATTTT.

The CDR3 loop reads CASSFANQPQHF. Written as DNA, the CDR3 is TGTGCCAGCAGCTTTGCGAATCAGCCCCAGCATTTT. The chain links TRBV5-6 to TRBJ1-5; D call uncertain. CDR1 is SGHDT, CDR2 YYEEEE, per germline. The CDR3 length is 12 residues. The germline V and J ends were trimmed by 2 bases and 4 bases, with 4 bases remaining between them.

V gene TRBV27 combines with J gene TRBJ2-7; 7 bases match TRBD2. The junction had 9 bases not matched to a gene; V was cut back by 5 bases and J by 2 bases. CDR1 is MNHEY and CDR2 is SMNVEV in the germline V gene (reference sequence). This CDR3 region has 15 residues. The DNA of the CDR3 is TGTGCCAGCAGTCTAGGTCCGGGACTACCCTACGAGCAGTACTTC. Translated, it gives CASSLGPGLPYEQYF.

CDR3: CASSQERLAALAKNIQYF. The CDR3 DNA is TGCGCCAGCAGCCAAGAACGACTAGCAGCTTTAGCCAAAAACATTCAGTACTTC. The V call is TRBV4-1, the J call TRBJ2-4, with 7 nucleotides matching TRBD2. The V gene's germline CDR1 is MGHRA and CDR2 YSYEKL. With 0 bases clipped from V and 0 bases from J, the junction kept 8 bases outside the gene matches. The CDR3 is 18 amino acids.

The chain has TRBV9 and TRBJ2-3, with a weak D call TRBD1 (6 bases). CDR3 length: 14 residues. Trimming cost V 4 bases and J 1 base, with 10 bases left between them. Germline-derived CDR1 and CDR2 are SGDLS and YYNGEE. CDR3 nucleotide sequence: TGTGCCAGCAGCCCCCCAGGGGGCACAGATACGCAGTATTTT. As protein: CASSPPGGTDTQYF.

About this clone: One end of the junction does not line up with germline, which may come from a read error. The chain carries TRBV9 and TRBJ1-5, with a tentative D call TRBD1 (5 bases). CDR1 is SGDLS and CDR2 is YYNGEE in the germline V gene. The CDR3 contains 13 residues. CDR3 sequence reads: CASSARGLEPRHF. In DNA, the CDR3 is TGTGCCAGCAGCGCTAGGGGCTTAGAGCCCCGGCATTTT.

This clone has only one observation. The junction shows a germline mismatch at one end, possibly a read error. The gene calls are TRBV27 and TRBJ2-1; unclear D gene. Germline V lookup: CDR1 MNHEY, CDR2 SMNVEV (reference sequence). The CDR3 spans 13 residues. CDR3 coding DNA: TGTGCCAGCGGTTTGATCGGCTACAATGAGCAGTTCTTC. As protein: CASGLIGYNEQFF.

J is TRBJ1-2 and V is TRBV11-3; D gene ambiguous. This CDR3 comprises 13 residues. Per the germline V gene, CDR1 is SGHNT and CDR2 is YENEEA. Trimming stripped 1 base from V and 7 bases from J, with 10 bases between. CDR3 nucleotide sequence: TGTGCCAGCAGCTTAGGACCTAAGGCTGGCTACACCTTC. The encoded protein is CASSLGPKAGYTF.

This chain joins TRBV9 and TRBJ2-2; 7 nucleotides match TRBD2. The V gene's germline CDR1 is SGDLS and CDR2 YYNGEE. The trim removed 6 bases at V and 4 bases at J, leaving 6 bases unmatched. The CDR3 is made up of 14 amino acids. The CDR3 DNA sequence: TGTGCCAGCAACCGACTAGCTGGCACCGGGGAGCTGTTTTTT. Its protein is CASNRLAGTGELFF.

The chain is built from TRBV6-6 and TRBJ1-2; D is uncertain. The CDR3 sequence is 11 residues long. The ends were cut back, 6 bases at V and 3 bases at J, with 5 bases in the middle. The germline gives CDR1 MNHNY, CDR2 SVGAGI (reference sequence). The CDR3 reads CASSQDYGYTF. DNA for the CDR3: TGTGCCAGCAGCCAGGACTATGGCTACACCTTC.

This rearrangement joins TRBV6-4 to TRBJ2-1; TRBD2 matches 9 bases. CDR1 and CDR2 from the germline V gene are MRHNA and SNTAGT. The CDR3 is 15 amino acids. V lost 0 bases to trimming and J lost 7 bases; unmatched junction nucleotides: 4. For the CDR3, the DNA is TGTGCCAGCAGTGACTCCAAGCGGGAGGTTAATGAGCAGTTCTTC. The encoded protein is CASSDSKREVNEQFF.

The CDR3 coding sequence is TGTGCCAGCAGCTTTGCGGGAGCACTGGGCAATGAGCAGTTCTTC. Protein product: CASSFAGALGNEQFF. V usage is TRBV7-3 and J usage is TRBJ2-1, with 7 bases that match TRBD2. Germline trimming cut 3 bases from V and 6 bases from J; bases unmatched to any gene: 8. The CDR3 runs to 15 residues. Germline assignment: CDR1 SGHTA and CDR2 FQGTGA.

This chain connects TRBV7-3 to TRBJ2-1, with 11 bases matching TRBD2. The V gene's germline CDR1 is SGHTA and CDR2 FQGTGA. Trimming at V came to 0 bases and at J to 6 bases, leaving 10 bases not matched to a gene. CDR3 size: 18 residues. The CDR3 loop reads CASSLTATSGKSGNEQFF. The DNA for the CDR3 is TGTGCCAGCAGCTTAACTGCGACTAGCGGGAAAAGCGGCAATGAGCAGTTCTTC.

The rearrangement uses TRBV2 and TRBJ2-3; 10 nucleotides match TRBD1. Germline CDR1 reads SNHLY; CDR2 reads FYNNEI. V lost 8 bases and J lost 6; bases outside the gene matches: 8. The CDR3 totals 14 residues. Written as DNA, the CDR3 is TGTGCCAGCGCCGACAGGGGGCTTCGCGATACGCAGTATTTT. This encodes CASADRGLRDTQYF. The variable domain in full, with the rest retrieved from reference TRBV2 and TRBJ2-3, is EPEVTQTPSHQVTQMGQEVILRCVPISNHLYFYWYRQILGQKVEFLVSFYNNEISEKSEIFDDQFSVERPDGSNFTLKIRSTKLEDSAMYFCASADRGLRDTQYFGPGTRLTVL.

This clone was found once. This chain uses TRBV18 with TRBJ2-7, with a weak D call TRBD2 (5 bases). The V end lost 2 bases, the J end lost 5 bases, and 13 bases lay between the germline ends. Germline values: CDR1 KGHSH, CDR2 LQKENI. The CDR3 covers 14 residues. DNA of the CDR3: TGTGCCAGCTCACCAACGGCAGGAGGCAACGAGCAGTACTTC. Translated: CASSPTAGGNEQYF.

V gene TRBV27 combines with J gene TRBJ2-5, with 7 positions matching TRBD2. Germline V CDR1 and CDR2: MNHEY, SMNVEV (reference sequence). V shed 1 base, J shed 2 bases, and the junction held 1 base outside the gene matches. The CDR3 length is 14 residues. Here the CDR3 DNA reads TGTGCCAGCAGTTTATGGCGGGAGCAAGAGACCCAGTACTTC. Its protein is CASSLWREQETQYF.

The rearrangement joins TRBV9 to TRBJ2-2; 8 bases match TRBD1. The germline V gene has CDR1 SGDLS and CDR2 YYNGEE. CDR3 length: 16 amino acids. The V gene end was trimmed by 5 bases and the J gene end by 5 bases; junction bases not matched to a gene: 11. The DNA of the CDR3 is TGTGCCAGCAGGTCAACCGGGACAGGACCTACCGGGGAGCTGTTTTTT. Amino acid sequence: CASRSTGTGPTGELFF.

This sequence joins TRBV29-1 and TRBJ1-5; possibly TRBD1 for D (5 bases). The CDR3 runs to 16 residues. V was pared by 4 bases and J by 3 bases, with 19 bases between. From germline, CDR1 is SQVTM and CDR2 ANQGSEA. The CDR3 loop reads CSVAGRDDTHNQPQHF. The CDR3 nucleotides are TGCAGCGTTGCGGGTCGGGACGACACTCACAATCAGCCCCAGCATTTT.

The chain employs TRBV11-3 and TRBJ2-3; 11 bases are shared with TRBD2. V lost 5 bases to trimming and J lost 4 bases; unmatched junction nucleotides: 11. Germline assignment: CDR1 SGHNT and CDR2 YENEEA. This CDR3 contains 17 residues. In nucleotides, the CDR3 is TGTGCCAGCAGCCCGCCCCACCCACTAGCGGGGGCAGATACGCAGTATTTT. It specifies CASSPPHPLAGADTQYF.

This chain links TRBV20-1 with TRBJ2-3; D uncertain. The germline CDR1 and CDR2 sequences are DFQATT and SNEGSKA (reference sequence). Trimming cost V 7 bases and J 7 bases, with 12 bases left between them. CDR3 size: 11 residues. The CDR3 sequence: CSVPEKNTQYF. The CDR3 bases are TGCAGTGTCCCGGAGAAAAATACGCAGTATTTT.

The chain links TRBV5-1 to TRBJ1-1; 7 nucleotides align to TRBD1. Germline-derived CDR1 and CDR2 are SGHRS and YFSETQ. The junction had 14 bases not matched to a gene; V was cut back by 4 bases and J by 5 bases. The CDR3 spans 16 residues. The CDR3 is CASSKNSGQWMTEAFF. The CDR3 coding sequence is TGCGCCAGCAGCAAGAATTCGGGACAGTGGATGACTGAAGCTTTCTTT. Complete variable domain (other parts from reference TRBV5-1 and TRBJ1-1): KAGVTQTPRYLIKTRGQQVTLSCSPISGHRSVSWYQQTPGQGLQFLFEYFSETQRNKGNFPGRFSGRQFSNSRSEMNVSTLELGDSALYLCASSKNSGQWMTEAFFGQGTRLTVV.

Written as DNA, the CDR3 is TGTGCCAGCAGCCGGGGGGGGCCTGGTGAGCAGTACTTC. Translated: CASSRGGPGEQYF. J is TRBJ2-7 and V is TRBV7-9, with 8 bases lining up with TRBD2. The germline V gene has CDR1 SEHNR and CDR2 FQNEAQ (reference sequence). J lost 7 bases, V lost 5 bases, and 7 bases had no gene match. CDR3 size: 13 residues.

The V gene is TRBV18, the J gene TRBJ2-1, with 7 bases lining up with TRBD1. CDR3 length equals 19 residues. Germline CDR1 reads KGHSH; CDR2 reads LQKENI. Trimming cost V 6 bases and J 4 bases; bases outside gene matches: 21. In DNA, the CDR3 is TGTGCCAGCTCGCCCCAGCTGGGACAGAGAGCGGTTATATACAATGAGCAGTTCTTC. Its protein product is CASSPQLGQRAVIYNEQFF.

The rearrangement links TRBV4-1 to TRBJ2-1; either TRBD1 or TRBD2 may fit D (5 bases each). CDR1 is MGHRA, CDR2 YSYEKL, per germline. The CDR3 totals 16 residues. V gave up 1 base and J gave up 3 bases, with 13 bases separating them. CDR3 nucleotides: TGCGCCAGCAGCCAAGGCTTGGTGGGGGACTACAATGAGCAGTTCTTC. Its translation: CASSQGLVGDYNEQFF.

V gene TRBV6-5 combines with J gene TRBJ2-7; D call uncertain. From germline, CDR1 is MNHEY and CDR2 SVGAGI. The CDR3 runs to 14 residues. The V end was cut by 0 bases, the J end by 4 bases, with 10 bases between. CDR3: CASSYSQELYEQYF. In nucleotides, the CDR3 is TGTGCCAGCAGTTACTCCCAGGAGCTTTACGAGCAGTACTTC.

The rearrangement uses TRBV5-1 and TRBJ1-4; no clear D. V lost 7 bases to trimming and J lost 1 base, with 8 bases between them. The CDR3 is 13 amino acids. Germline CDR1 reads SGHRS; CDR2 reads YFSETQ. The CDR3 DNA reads TGCGCCAGCGGCCAAGAAACTAATGAAAAACTGTTTTTT. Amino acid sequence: CASGQETNEKLFF.

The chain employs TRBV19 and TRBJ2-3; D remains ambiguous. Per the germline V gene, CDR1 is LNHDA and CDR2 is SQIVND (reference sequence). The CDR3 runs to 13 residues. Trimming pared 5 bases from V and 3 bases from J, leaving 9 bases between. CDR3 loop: CASSYSGTDTQYF. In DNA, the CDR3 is TGTGCCAGTAGTTACTCCGGGACAGATACGCAGTATTTT.